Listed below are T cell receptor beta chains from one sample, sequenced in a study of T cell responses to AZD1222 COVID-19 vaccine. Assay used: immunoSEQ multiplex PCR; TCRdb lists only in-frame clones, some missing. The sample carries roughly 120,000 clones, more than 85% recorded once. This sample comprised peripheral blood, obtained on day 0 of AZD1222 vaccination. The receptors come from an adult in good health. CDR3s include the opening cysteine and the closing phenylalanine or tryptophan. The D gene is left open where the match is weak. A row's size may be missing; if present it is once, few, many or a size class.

CDR3 DNA: TGTGCCTGGATGGGGGGGGCGCGGACTAATGAAAAACTGTTTTTT
CDR3 protein: CAWMGGARTNEKLFF
J gene: TRBJ1-4
D gene: NA
V gene: TRBV30
clone size: NA

CDR3 DNA: TGTGCCAGCAGCTCCCATGACAGTAATTCACCCCTCCACTTT
CDR3 protein: CASSSHDSNSPLHF
J gene: TRBJ1-6
D gene: NA
V gene: TRBV7-9
clone size: NA

CDR3 DNA: TGTGCCAGCAGCCCCCCCATAGGGGCCGGGGAGCTGTTTTTT
CDR3 protein: CASSPPIGAGELFF
J gene: TRBJ2-2
D gene: NA
V gene: TRBV28
clone size: NA

CDR3 DNA: TGTGCCACCCGAGCCGGGACAGGGAGTTCACCCCTCCACTTT
CDR3 protein: CATRAGTGSSPLHF
J gene: TRBJ1-6
D gene: TRBD1
V gene: TRBV27
clone size: once

CDR3 DNA: TGTGCCAGCAGCGAAAATATAGGGACCCGGGAAAAACTGTTTTTT
CDR3 protein: CASSENIGTREKLFF
J gene: TRBJ1-4
D gene: NA
V gene: TRBV11-2
clone size: once

CDR3 DNA: TGTGCCAGCAGCTCCTGGCGGGAAACCAATGAGCAGTTCTTC
CDR3 protein: CASSSWRETNEQFF
J gene: TRBJ2-1
D gene: NA
V gene: TRBV11-2
clone size: NA

CDR3 DNA: TGTGCCAGCAGTTTAGGAGACATTCAGTACTTC
CDR3 protein: CASSLGDIQYF
J gene: TRBJ2-4
D gene: NA
V gene: TRBV12-3/TRBV12-4
clone size: NA

CDR3 DNA: TGTGCGAGCAACCGTGCAACTAATGAAAAACTGTTTTTT
CDR3 protein: CASNRATNEKLFF
J gene: TRBJ1-4
D gene: NA
V gene: TRBV25-1
clone size: NA

CDR3 DNA: TGTGCCAGTAGTCACACAGGGGGGAATAGCAATCAGCCCCAGCATTTT
CDR3 protein: CASSHTGGNSNQPQHF
J gene: TRBJ1-5
D gene: TRBD1
V gene: TRBV19
clone size: NA

CDR3 DNA: TGTGCCAGCAGTCCGGGACAGGGAGCAGATACGCAGTATTTT
CDR3 protein: CASSPGQGADTQYF
J gene: TRBJ2-3
D gene: TRBD1
V gene: TRBV27
clone size: NA

CDR3 DNA: TGCAGCGTTGTTTTTGTATCTGGCTACACCTTC
CDR3 protein: CSVVFVSGYTF
J gene: TRBJ1-2
D gene: NA
V gene: TRBV29-1
clone size: NA

CDR3 DNA: TGTGCCAGCAGGTGGACAGGGCGCTCCTACGAGCAGTACTTC
CDR3 protein: CASRWTGRSYEQYF
J gene: TRBJ2-7
D gene: TRBD1
V gene: TRBV28
clone size: NA

CDR3 DNA: TGTGCCAGCAGCCGTCCTAATGAAAAACTGTTTTTT
CDR3 protein: CASSRPNEKLFF
J gene: TRBJ1-4
D gene: NA
V gene: TRBV5-6
clone size: NA

CDR3 DNA: TGTGCCAGCAGACAGATCTATGGCTACACCTTC
CDR3 protein: CASRQIYGYTF
J gene: TRBJ1-2
D gene: NA
V gene: TRBV28
clone size: once

CDR3 DNA: TGTGCCAGCAGTGAATGGAGGGAAGAAGATTCACCCCTCCACTTT
CDR3 protein: CASSEWREEDSPLHF
J gene: TRBJ1-6
D gene: NA
V gene: TRBV25-1
clone size: NA